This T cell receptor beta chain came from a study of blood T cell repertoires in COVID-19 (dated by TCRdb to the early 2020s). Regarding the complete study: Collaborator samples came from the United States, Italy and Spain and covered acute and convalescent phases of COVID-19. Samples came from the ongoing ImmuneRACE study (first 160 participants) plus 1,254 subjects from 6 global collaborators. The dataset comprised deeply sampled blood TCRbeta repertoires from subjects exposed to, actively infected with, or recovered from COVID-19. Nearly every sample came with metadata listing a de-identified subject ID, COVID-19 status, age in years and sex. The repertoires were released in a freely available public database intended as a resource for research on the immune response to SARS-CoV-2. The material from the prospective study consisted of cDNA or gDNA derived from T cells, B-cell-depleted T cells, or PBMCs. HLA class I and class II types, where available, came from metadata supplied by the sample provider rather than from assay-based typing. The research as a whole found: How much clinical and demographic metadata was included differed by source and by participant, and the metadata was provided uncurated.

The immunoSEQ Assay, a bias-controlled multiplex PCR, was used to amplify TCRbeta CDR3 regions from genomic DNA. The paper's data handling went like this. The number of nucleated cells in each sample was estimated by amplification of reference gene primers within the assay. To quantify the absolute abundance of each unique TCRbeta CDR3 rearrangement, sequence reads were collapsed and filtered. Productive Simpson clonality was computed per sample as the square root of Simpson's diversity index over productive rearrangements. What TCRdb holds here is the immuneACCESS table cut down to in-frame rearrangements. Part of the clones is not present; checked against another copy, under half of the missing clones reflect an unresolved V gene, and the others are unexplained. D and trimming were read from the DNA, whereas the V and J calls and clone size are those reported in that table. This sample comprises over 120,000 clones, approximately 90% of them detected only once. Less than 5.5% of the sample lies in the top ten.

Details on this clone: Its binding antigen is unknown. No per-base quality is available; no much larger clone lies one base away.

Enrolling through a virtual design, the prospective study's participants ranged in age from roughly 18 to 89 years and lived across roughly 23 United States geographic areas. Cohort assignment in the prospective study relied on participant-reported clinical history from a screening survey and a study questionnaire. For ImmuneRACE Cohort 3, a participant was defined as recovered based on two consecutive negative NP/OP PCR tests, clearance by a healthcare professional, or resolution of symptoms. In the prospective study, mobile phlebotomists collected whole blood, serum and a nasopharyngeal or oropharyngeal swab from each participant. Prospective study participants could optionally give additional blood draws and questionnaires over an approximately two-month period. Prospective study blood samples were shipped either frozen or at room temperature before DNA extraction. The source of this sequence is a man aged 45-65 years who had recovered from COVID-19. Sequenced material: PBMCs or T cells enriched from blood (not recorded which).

The DNA sequence is TGTGCCAGCAGTTTCCGAGGGACAGGTGGGCAGCCCCAGCATTTT. It translates to CASSFRGTGGQPQHF. Recombination connected TRBV27 to TRBJ1-5; 8 nucleotides in the junction match TRBD1. According to the germline V gene (reference sequence), CDR1 reads MNHEY and CDR2 reads SMNVEV. V is trimmed back by 3 bases and J by 7 bases, and the junction contains 8 bases that no gene match accounts for. The CDR3 starts with the cysteine, ends with the phenylalanine, and has 15 residues. Only the CDR3 portion is preserved as DNA: 45 bases, with reading frame beginning at the first base.